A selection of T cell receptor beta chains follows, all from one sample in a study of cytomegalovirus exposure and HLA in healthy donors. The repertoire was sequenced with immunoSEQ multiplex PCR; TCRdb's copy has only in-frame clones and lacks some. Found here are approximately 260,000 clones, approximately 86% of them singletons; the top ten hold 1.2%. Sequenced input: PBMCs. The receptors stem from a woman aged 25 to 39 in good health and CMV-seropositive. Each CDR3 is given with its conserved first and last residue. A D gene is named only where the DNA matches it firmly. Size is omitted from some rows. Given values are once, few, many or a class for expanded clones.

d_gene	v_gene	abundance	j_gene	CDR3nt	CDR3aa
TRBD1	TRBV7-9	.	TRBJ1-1	TGTGCCAGCAGCTTAGTGACAGGGGGAGATGACACTGAAGCTTTCTTT	CASSLVTGGDDTEAFF
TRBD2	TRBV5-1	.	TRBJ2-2	TGCGCCAGCAGCCCCACACTAGCGGGAGGGACCGGGGAGCTGTTTTTT	CASSPTLAGGTGELFF
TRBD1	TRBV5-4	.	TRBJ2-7	TGTGCCAGCAGCTCAGTGAGGACAGGGCTCTACGAGCAGTACTTC	CASSSVRTGLYEQYF
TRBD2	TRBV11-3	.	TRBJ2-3	TGTGCCAGCAGCGTGAGACTAGCGGGGAACACAGATACGCAGTATTTT	CASSVRLAGNTDTQYF
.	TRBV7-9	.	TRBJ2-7	TGTGCCAGCAGCCGAATAGGACAAACCTACGAGCAGTACTTC	CASSRIGQTYEQYF
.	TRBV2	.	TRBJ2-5	TGTGCCAGCAGTGGACTAGTTAATAGGGAGACCCAGTACTTC	CASSGLVNRETQYF
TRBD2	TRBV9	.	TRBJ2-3	TGTGCCAGCAGCGTAGTTGGACTAGCGGGAGCGGTGGATACGCAGTATTTT	CASSVVGLAGAVDTQYF
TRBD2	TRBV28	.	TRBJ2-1	TGTGCCAGCAGTTTACTATCCCTAGCGGGGGAATACAATGAGCAGTTCTTC	CASSLLSLAGEYNEQFF
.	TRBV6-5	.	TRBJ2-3	TGTGCCAGCTCTATGTCAGGGGACGGACCAGATACGCAGTATTTT	CASSMSGDGPDTQYF
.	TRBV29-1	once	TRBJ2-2	TGCAGCGTTAAGGGAGACACCGGGGAGCTGTTTTTT	CSVKGDTGELFF
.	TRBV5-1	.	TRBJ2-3	TGCGCCAGCAGCGACTCTGGGGACTTCACAGATACGCAGTATTTT	CASSDSGDFTDTQYF
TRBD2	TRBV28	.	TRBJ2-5	TGTGCCAGCAGTGTCCTAGCGGGAGAAGGGGAGACCCAGTACTTC	CASSVLAGEGETQYF
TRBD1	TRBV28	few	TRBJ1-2	TGTGCCAGCATTAAACGTCGACAGGGTAGTGGCTACACCTTC	CASIKRRQGSGYTF
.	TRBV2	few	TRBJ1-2	TGTGCCAGCAATTATCTTGGCTACACCTTC	CASNYLGYTF
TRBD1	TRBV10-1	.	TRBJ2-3	TGCGCCAGCAGTGAAGGGACAGGTAGCACAGATACGCAGTATTTT	CASSEGTGSTDTQYF
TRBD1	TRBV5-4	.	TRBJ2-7	TGTGCCAGCAGCTCAGGGACAGGGGGCCGGGAGCAGTACTTC	CASSSGTGGREQYF
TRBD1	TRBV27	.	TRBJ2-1	TGTGCCACGGGACAGGGAAATGACAATGAGCAGTTCTTC	CATGQGNDNEQFF
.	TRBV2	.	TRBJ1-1	TGTGCCAGCAAGAGAAACACTGAAGCTTTCTTT	CASKRNTEAFF
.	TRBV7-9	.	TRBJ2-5	TGTGCCAGCAGCTTAGTACGGGGATTCGAGACCCAGTACTTC	CASSLVRGFETQYF
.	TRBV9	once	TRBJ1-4	TGTGCCAGCAGCGTAGGGAGGCTAGTCGGAGAAAAACTGTTTTTT	CASSVGRLVGEKLFF
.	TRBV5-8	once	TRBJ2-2	TGTGCCAGCAGCTTGGATTCGTTAGTCGACTCCAACACCGGGGAGCTGTTTTTT	CASSLDSLVDSNTGELFF
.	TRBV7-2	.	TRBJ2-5	TGTGCCAGCAGCTTAGCGTTTCAAGAAGGGGATTGGGAGACCCAGTACTTC	CASSLAFQEGDWETQYF
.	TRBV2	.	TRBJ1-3	TGTGCCAGCAGTTTTACAGGGCTCTCTGGAAACACCATATATTTT	CASSFTGLSGNTIYF
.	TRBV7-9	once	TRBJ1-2	TGTGCCAGCAGCTTAGAGGGGGTCTATGGCTACACCTTC	CASSLEGVYGYTF
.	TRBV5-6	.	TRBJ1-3	TGTGCCAGCAGCCCAGGTTGGGGAAACACCATATATTTT	CASSPGWGNTIYF
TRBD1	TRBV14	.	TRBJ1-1	TGTGCCAGCAGCCAGTGGGGGACAGTAAACACTGAAGCTTTCTTT	CASSQWGTVNTEAFF
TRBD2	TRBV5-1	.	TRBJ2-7	TGCGCCAGCAGCCCCCATGAGGCGGGAGCCAGCTACGAGCAGTACTTC	CASSPHEAGASYEQYF
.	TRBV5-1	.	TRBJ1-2	TGCGCCAGCAGCCCCCCTGCGGGTTTCTATGGCTACACCTTC	CASSPPAGFYGYTF
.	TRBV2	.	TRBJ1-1	TGTGCCAGCAGTGAACAGGGAGGCGTCACTGAAGCTTTCTTT	CASSEQGGVTEAFF
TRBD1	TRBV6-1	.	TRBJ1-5	TGTGCCAGCAGTGACCAAGGACAGGGGTGGCAGCCCCAGCATTTT	CASSDQGQGWQPQHF
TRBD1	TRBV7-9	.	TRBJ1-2	TGTGCCAGCAGCTTCAGGGATCACCGGGACAGACCCTATGGCTACACCTTC	CASSFRDHRDRPYGYTF
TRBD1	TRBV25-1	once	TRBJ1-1	TGTGCCAGCACGACAGGGCTTTTAATGAACACTGAAGCTTTCTTT	CASTTGLLMNTEAFF
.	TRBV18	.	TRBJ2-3	TGTGCCAGCTCAACAACAGGGAGCACAGATACGCAGTATTTT	CASSTTGSTDTQYF
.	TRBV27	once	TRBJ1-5	TGTGCCAGCAGAGTCGGGGTGGAAGATCAGCCCCAGCATTTT	CASRVGVEDQPQHF
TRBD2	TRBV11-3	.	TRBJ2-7	TGTGCCAGCAGCTTAGCGCTAGCGGGCGCATCCTACGAGCAGTACTTC	CASSLALAGASYEQYF
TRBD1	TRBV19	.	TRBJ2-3	TGTGCCAGCAGTCAAATACAGGGGAATACGCAGTATTTT	CASSQIQGNTQYF
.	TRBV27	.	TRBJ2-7	TGTGCCAGCAGCAGTACAGGGCACTACGAGCAGTACTTC	CASSSTGHYEQYF
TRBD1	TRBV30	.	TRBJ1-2	TGTGCCTGGAGTTTCGGACAGGTCCGGGCCTATGGCTACACCTTC	CAWSFGQVRAYGYTF
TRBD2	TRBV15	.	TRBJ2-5	TGTGCCACCAGCAGAGAGAGGGGACTAGCGGGAATCCAAGAGACCCAGTACTTC	CATSRERGLAGIQETQYF
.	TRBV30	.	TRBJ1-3	TGTGCCTGGAGTGTATCCAGGGTGGCTGGAAACACCATATATTTT	CAWSVSRVAGNTIYF
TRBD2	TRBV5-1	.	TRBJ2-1	TGCGCCAGCAGCCCATCGACTAGCGCCAAATACAATGAGCAGTTCTTC	CASSPSTSAKYNEQFF
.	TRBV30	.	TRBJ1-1	TGTGCCTGGAGTGAAGGGGCCCCGAACACTGAAGCTTTCTTT	CAWSEGAPNTEAFF
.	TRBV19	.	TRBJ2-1	TGTGCCAGTAGTCTCAGGGCTACCTACAATGAGCAGTTCTTC	CASSLRATYNEQFF
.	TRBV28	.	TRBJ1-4	TGTGCCAGCAGTCTAGACAGGACGCGGCAAAAACTGTTTTTT	CASSLDRTRQKLFF
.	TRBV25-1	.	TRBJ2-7	TGTGCCAGCAGTGACAGGGGCGGTTACGAGCAGTACTTC	CASSDRGGYEQYF
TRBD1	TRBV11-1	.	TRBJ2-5	TGTGCCAGCAGCTCGAGGGGGCAGGGGCGCGAGGAGACCCAGTACTTC	CASSSRGQGREETQYF
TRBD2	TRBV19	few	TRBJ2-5	TGTGCCAGTAGTATAGCGCCTAGCGGTCTTGGAGAGACCCAGTACTTC	CASSIAPSGLGETQYF
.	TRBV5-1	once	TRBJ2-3	TGCGCCAGCAGCCCGACAGCTAGCACAGATACGCAGTATTTT	CASSPTASTDTQYF
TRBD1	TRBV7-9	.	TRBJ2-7	TGTGCCAGCAGCTTCGGGACAGGCTACGAGCAGTACTTC	CASSFGTGYEQYF
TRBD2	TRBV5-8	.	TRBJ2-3	TGTGCCAGCAGCCCAGCGGGAGCAGGCGATACGCAGTATTTT	CASSPAGAGDTQYF